This passage covers 3 T cell receptor beta chains from one sample sequenced in a study of CD8 T cells in ankylosing spondylitis (dated by TCRdb to between 2016 and 2019). Their cognate antigens are unknown. Overall study results and their limits: A TCR beta motif made up of seven or eight highly homologous amino acid variants appeared to be characteristic of blood from ankylosing spondylitis patients.

Libraries were constructed by 5' RACE. The data were produced on an Illumina HiSeq 2500. TCRdb passed the public sequencing reads through fastp at Q25 and MiXCR, retaining productive beta sequences. Here each entry gathers all rows of one CDR3 protein and keeps the most common genes and DNA. The sample yields approximately 540,000 distinct CDR3 sequences; roughly 13% were counted once. The ten largest clones take up nearly 7% of the sample. Sequencing was done on a sample of blood, either unsorted or a sorted T cell fraction (not recorded which). The source of these receptors is a male donor with ankylosing spondylitis.

This clonotype was observed a few times. This rearrangement joins TRBV7-2 to TRBJ1-5; the match to TRBD1 covers 12 bases. V was clipped by 1 base and J by 6 bases; unmatched bases: 4. The length of the CDR3 is 16 residues. The germline V gene has CDR1 SGHTA and CDR2 FQGNSA. CDR3 DNA sequence: TGTGCCAGCAGCTTAGTAGGGGGACAGGGGGCTCAGCCCCAGCATTTT. Translating gives CASSLVGGQGAQPQHF. Together with reference TRBV7-2 and TRBJ1-5, the CDR3 gives the full variable domain: GAGVSQSPSNKVTEKGKDVELRCDPISGHTALYWYRQSLGQGLEFLIYFQGNSAPDKSGLPSDRFSAERTGGSVSTLTIQRTQQEDSAVYLCASSLVGGQGAQPQHFGDGTRLSIL.

This clonotype was found many times. This chain joins TRBV12-3 or TRBV12-4 and TRBJ1-1; D is uncertain. This CDR3 is 13 amino acids long. The V end lost 3 bases, the J end lost 5 bases, and 10 bases lay between the germline ends. CDR3 loop: CASSLKGGTEAFF. For the CDR3, the DNA is TGTGCCAGCAGTTTGAAGGGTGGGACTGAAGCTTTCTTT.

This clonotype was detected only a few times. The chain employs TRBV6-6 and TRBJ1-1; no firm D call. Germline-derived CDR1 and CDR2 are MNHNY and SVGAGI (reference sequence). V lost 2 bases to trimming and J lost 6 bases, with 10 bases between them. The CDR3 runs to 13 residues. CDR3 DNA sequence: TGTGCCAGCAGTTACCAGTCAGGATCTGAAGCTTTCTTT. Protein sequence: CASSYQSGSEAFF.